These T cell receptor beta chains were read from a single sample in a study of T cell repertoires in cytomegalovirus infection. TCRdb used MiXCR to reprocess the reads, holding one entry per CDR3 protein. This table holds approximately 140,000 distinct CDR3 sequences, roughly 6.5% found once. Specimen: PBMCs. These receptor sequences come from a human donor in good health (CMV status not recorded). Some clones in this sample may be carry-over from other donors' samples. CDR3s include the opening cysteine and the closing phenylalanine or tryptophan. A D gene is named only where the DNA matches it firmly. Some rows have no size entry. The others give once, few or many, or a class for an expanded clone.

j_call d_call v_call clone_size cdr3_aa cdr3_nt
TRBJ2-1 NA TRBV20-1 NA CSAGGAGFPYNEQFF TGCAGTGCTGGGGGCGCGGGTTTCCCCTACAATGAGCAGTTCTTC
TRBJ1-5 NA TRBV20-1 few CSARPRGGGQPQHF TGCAGTGCTAGACCCCGGGGGGGGGGTCAGCCCCAGCATTTT
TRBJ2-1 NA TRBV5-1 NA CASSSTGGIQYNEQFF TGCGCCAGCAGCTCCACAGGTGGCATCCAATACAATGAGCAGTTCTTC
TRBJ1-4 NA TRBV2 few CASRPYQATNEKLFF TGTGCCAGCAGACCATATCAAGCAACTAATGAAAAACTGTTTTTT
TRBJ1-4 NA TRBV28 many CASNSQDATNEKLFF TGTGCCAGCAATTCACAGGATGCAACTAATGAAAAACTGTTTTTT
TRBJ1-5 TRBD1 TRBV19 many CASNRQGNSNQPQHF TGTGCCAGTAATAGACAGGGGAATAGCAATCAGCCCCAGCATTTT
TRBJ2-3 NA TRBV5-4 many CASRSGGGTDTQYF TGTGCCAGCAGATCCGGGGGCGGCACAGATACGCAGTATTTT
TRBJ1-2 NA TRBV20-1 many CSARPRSGSYGYTF TGCAGTGCTAGACCAAGGAGTGGGAGCTATGGCTACACCTTC
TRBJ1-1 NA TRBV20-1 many CSARVEGGTEAFF TGCAGTGCTAGAGTGGAGGGGGGTACTGAAGCTTTCTTT
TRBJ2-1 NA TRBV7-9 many CASSQSPYNEQFF TGTGCCAGCAGCCAAAGCCCCTACAATGAGCAGTTCTTC
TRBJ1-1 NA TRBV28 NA CASSLNRVSGNTEAFF TGTGCCAGCAGTTTAAACAGGGTTAGTGGTAACACTGAAGCTTTCTTT
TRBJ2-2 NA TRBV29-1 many CSVAQGPAGGELFF TGCAGCGTTGCGCAGGGGCCTGCCGGCGGGGAGCTGTTTTTT
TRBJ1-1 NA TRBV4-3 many CASSLRGGSEAFF TGCGCCAGCAGCCTTCGCGGGGGGTCTGAAGCTTTCTTT
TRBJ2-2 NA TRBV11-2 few CASSSQGLNTGELFF TGTGCCAGCAGCTCACAGGGTTTGAACACCGGGGAGCTGTTTTTT
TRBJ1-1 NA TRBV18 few CASSPGGRAAEAFF TGTGCCAGCTCACCAGGGGGCAGGGCCGCTGAAGCTTTCTTT
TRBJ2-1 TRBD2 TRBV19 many CASSIGTGGTDNEQFF TGTGCCAGTAGTATAGGAACGGGGGGGACCGACAATGAGCAGTTCTTC
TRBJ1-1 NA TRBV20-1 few CSARGPGGTEAFF TGCAGTGCTAGAGGTCCGGGAGGGACTGAAGCTTTCTTT
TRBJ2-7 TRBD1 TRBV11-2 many CASSLEGTGVYEQYF TGTGCCAGCAGCTTAGAAGGGACAGGCGTGTACGAGCAGTACTTC
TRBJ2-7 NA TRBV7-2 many CASSLGFYEQYF TGTGCCAGCAGCTTAGGTTTCTACGAGCAGTACTTC
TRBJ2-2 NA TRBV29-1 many CSAQEGGGGELFF TGCAGCGCCCAGGAAGGCGGAGGCGGGGAGCTGTTTTTT
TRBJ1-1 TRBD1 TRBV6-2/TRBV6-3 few CASSALPDRVNTEAFF TGTGCCAGCAGTGCCCTTCCGGACAGGGTGAACACTGAAGCTTTCTTT
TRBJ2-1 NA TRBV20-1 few CSAPGGGRYNEQFF TGCAGTGCTCCAGGTGGGGGCCGGTACAATGAGCAGTTCTTC
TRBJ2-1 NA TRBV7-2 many CASSWEVRHNEQFF TGTGCCAGCAGCTGGGAGGTCAGACACAATGAGCAGTTCTTC
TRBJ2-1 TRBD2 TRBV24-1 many CATSDSTAGGYNEQFF TGTGCCACCAGTGATTCCACAGCGGGGGGGTACAATGAGCAGTTCTTC
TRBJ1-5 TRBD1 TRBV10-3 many CAIRQGTDQPQHF TGTGCCATCAGACAGGGGACGGATCAGCCCCAGCATTTT
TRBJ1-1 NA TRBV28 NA CASSPIRRTEAFF TGTGCCAGCAGTCCCATACGGCGGACTGAAGCTTTCTTT
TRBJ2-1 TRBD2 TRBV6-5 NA CASSYTSGTSVNEQFF TGTGCCAGCAGTTACACCTCCGGGACTAGCGTGAATGAGCAGTTCTTC
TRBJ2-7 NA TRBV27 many CASSLRRTEIGQYF TGTGCCAGCAGCCTACGCCGGACAGAAATTGGGCAGTACTTC
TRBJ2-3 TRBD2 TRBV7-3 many CASSSSGGRTDTQYF TGTGCCAGCAGTTCTAGCGGGGGGCGCACAGATACGCAGTATTTT
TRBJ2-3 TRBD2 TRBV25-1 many CASSESKAGGTDTQYF TGTGCCAGCAGTGAATCCAAGGCGGGAGGCACAGATACGCAGTATTTT
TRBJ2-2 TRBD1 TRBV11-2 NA CASSHPGTGPNTGELFF TGTGCCAGCAGCCACCCCGGGACAGGACCGAACACCGGGGAGCTGTTTTTT
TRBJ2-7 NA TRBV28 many CASSLTGKSYEQYF TGTGCCAGCAGTTTAACAGGGAAGTCCTACGAGCAGTACTTC
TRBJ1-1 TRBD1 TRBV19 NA CASRGQANTEAFF TGTGCCAGTAGGGGACAGGCAAACACTGAAGCTTTCTTT
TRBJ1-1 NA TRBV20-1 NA CSASSSRGSTEAFF TGCAGTGCTAGTTCATCGCGGGGGAGCACTGAAGCTTTCTTT
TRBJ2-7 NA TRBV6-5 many CASSYRGPRQPYEQYF TGTGCCAGCAGTTACCGGGGCCCCAGGCAGCCCTACGAGCAGTACTTC
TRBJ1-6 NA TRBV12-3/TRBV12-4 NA CASSPLSPAREGSPLHF TGTGCCAGCAGTCCTCTATCGCCAGCCAGGGAGGGTTCACCCCTCCACTTT
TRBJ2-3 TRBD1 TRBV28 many CASSTTGTGGTDTQYF TGTGCCAGCAGTACGACCGGGACAGGGGGGACAGATACGCAGTATTTT
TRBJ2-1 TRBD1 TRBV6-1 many CASSATGDYNEQFF TGTGCCAGCAGTGCGACAGGGGATTATAATGAGCAGTTCTTC
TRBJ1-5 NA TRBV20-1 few CSARGIRDYQPQHF TGCAGTGCTAGAGGTATCAGGGACTATCAGCCCCAGCATTTT
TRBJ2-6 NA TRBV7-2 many CASSVAGIAGANVLTF TGTGCCAGCAGCGTGGCAGGGATTGCTGGGGCCAACGTCCTGACTTTC
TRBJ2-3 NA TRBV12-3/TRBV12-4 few CASSPGGLTDTQYF TGTGCCAGCAGCCCCGGGGGGCTCACAGATACGCAGTATTTT
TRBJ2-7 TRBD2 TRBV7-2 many CASSPGLAGGTYEQYF TGTGCCAGCAGCCCCGGACTAGCGGGGGGCACCTACGAGCAGTACTTC
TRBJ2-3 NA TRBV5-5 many CASSLGDTGQPSTDTQYF TGTGCCAGCAGCTTGGGGGACACAGGACAGCCCTCGACAGATACGCAGTATTTT
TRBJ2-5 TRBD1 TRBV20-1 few CSAGGQGEETQYF TGCAGTGCCGGAGGACAGGGTGAGGAGACCCAGTACTTC
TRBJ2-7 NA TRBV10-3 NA CAIRALGTDYEQYF TGTGCCATCAGGGCCCTCGGGACGGACTACGAGCAGTACTTC
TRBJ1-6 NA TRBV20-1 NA CSARESWVGNSPLHF TGCAGTGCTAGAGAGTCGTGGGTTGGGAATTCACCCCTCCACTTT
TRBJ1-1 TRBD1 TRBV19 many CASSGTAPPQNTEAFF TGTGCCAGTAGTGGGACAGCCCCGCCTCAGAACACTGAAGCTTTCTTT
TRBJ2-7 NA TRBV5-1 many CASNPEQGIHEQYF TGCGCCAGCAACCCCGAGCAGGGGATCCACGAGCAGTACTTC
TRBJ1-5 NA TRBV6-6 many CASSYSSNQPQHF TGTGCCAGCAGTTACTCGAGCAATCAGCCCCAGCATTTT
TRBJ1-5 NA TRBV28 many CASSQIMGLINQPQHF TGTGCCAGCAGCCAGATTATGGGGCTCATCAATCAGCCCCAGCATTTT
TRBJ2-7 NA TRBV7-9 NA CASSLASWDISYEQYF TGTGCCAGCAGCTTAGCATCCTGGGACATCTCCTACGAGCAGTACTTC
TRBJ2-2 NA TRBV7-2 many CASSLRIFSGAGELFF TGTGCCAGCAGCTTAAGAATATTTTCGGGGGCCGGGGAGCTGTTTTTT
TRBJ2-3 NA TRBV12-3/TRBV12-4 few CASSISSGRTDTQYF TGTGCCAGCAGCATATCGTCCGGTCGCACAGATACGCAGTATTTT
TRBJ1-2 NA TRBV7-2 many CASSLGTDLYGYTF TGTGCCAGCAGCTTAGGGACAGACCTCTATGGCTACACCTTC